The 5 T cell receptor beta chains presented below share a single source sample, sequenced in a study of blood T cell repertoires in COVID-19. Measured with immunoSEQ multiplex PCR; TCRdb has only the in-frame clones, and not every one. The profile shows about 210,000 clones, about 86% of them singletons. Sequences were obtained from PBMCs or T cells enriched from blood (not recorded which). These receptors were taken from a woman aged 40 to 50 with acute COVID-19.

The chain carries TRBV7-2 and TRBJ2-5, with 7 bases aligning to TRBD2. This CDR3 comprises 15 residues. CDR1 is SGHTA, CDR2 FQGNSA, per germline. The J segment lost 4 bases and the V segment lost 6 bases, leaving 11 bases of the junction unmatched. The CDR3 reads CASRPPGRGRETQYF. The CDR3 DNA sequence: TGTGCCAGCAGACCCCCGGGGAGGGGCCGAGAGACCCAGTACTTC.

The chain links TRBV27 to TRBJ2-3; D call uncertain. From germline, CDR1 is MNHEY and CDR2 SMNVEV (reference sequence). The V end lost 9 bases, the J end lost 0 bases, and 10 bases lay between the germline ends. The CDR3 spans 13 residues. CDR3 sequence: CASRSHSTDTQYF. CDR3 bases: TGTGCCAGTAGGAGTCATAGCACAGATACGCAGTATTTT.

The chain has TRBV9 and TRBJ2-2, with 13 bases that match TRBD2. With V trimmed by 0 bases and J by 4 bases, 24 bases remained unmatched. Looked up from germline, CDR1 is SGDLS and CDR2 is YYNGEE. The CDR3 is 24 amino acids. CDR3 sequence reads: CASSVAPHRTSGRAHISITGELFF. The CDR3 nucleotides read TGTGCCAGCAGCGTAGCCCCACACCGAACTAGCGGGAGGGCCCACATCTCAATCACCGGGGAGCTGTTTTTT.

The chain employs TRBV2 and TRBJ1-1; weak D call: TRBD1 (5 bases). Germline V CDR1 and CDR2: SNHLY, FYNNEI. V dropped 3 bases and J dropped 0 bases, with 17 bases sitting between them. CDR3 length: 17 residues. The CDR3 DNA reads as TGTGCCAGCAGTGACCGTGGAGGGACCGGAATGAACACTGAAGCTTTCTTT. This translates into CASSDRGGTGMNTEAFF.

This chain uses TRBV27 with TRBJ1-5; D not resolved. This CDR3 is built from 15 residues. The V and J ends lost 5 bases and 6 bases respectively, with 17 bases between them. In germline, CDR1 is MNHEY, CDR2 SMNVEV (reference sequence). The CDR3 region has the DNA TGTGCCAGCAGTATTGAGCCTCATCGGGGTCAGCCCCAGCATTTT. Translation: CASSIEPHRGQPQHF.